This T cell receptor beta chain originates from a study of OX40 agonist ivuxolimab in advanced cancers. As for the study in general: Patients took ivuxolimab, an agonistic anti-OX40 (CD134) antibody. A mean age of roughly 60 years, range about 20 to 79, was recorded, and under 85% were male. Patients receiving dose escalation had hepatocellular carcinoma, melanoma, renal cell or head and neck cancer. Study-level results: Partial responders at 0.1-3.0 mg/kg had among the lowest clonal expansion.

The germline V gene encodes CDR1 SGDLS and CDR2 YYNGEE. Trimming cost V 3 bases and J 4 bases; bases outside gene matches: 7. The CDR3 consists of 15 residues. The assay was immunoSEQ multiplex PCR, and TCRdb's table has in-frame clones only and misses some. Here the sample spans tens of thousands of clones, around 85% being singletons. A remark on this clone: Its cognate antigen is unknown.

The TCR originated in an adult with an advanced solid tumor such as melanoma, head and neck, liver or kidney cancer. The genes are TRBV9 and TRBJ2-1, with 7 nucleotides matching TRBD2. The sequenced sample was CD4+ or CD8+ T cells sorted from blood, obtained in a trial of the OX40 agonist ivuxolimab. The chain's CDR3 is CASSAMGGTYNEQFF. The CDR3 DNA reads as TGTGCCAGCAGCGCCATGGGGGGGACTTACAATGAGCAGTTCTTC.